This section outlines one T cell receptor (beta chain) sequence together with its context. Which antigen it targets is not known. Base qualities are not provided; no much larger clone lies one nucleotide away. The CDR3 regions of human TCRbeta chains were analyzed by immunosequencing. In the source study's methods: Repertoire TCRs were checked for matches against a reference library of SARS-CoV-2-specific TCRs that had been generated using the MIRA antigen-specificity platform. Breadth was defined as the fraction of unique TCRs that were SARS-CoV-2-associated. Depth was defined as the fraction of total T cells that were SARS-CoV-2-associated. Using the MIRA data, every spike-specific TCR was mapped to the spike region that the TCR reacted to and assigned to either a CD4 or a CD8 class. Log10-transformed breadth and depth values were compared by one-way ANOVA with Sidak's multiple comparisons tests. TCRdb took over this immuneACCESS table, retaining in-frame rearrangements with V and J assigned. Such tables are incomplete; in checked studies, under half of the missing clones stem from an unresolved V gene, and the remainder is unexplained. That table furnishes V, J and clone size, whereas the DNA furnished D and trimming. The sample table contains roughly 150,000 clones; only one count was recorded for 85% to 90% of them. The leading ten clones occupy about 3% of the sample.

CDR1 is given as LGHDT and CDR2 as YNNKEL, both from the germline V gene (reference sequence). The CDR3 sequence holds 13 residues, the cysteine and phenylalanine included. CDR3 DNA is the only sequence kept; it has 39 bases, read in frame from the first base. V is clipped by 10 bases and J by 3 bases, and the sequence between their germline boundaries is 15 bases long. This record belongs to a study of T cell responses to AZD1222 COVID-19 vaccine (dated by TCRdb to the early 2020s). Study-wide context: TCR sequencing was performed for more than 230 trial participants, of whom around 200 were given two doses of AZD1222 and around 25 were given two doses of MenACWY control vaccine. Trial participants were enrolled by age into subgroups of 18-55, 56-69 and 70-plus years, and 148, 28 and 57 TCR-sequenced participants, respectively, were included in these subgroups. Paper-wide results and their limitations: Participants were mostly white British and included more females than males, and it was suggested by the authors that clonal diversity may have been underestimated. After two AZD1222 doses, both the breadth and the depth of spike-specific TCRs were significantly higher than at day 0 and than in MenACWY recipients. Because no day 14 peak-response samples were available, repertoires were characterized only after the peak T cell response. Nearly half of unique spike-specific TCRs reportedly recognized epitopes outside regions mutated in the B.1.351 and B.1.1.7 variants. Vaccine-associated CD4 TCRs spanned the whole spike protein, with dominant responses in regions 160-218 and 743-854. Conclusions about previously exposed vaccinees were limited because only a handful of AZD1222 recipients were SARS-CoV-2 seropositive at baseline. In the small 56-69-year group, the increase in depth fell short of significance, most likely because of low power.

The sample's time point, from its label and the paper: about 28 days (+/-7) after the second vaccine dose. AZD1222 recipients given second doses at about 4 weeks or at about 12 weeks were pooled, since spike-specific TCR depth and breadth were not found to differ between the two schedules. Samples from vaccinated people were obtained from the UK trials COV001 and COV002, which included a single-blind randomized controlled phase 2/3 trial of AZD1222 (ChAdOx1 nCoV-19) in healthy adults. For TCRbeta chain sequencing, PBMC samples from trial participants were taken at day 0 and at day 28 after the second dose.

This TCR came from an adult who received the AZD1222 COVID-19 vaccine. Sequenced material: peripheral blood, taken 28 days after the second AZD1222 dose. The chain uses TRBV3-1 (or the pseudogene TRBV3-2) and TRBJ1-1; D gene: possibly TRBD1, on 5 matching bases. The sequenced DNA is TGTGCCACTACTAACCAGGGCGACACTGAAGCTTTCTTT. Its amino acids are CATTNQGDTEAFF.